Listed below are T cell receptor beta chains from one sample, sequenced in a study of T cells in Graves' hyperthyroidism and ophthalmopathy. TCRdb reprocessed the multiplex PCR reads via MiXCR and lists one record per CDR3 protein. The sample shows 550,000 to 700,000 distinct CDR3 sequences, more than 45% of them seen only once. The sequenced sample was peripheral blood or thyroid tissue (not recorded which). The origin of the receptors is an adult woman with Graves' disease, either hyperthyroidism or ophthalmopathy (not recorded which). The CDR3 runs from the conserved cysteine through the conserved F or W. A D gene is named only where the DNA matches it firmly. Some rows have no size entry. The others give once, few or many, or a class for an expanded clone.

>-|TRBV10-3|TRBJ1-2|-
CAISGAVSLTDSYGYTF
TGTGCCATCAGTGGAGCTGTTTCTCTAACCGACTCCTATGGCTACACCTTC
>-|TRBV29-1|TRBJ1-2|-
CSVVLDSLAYTF
TGCAGCGTTGTTTTGGACTCACTGGCCTACACCTTC
>-|TRBV10-3|TRBJ2-6|-
CAIGSYSSGANVLTF
TGTGCCATCGGCAGTTACAGCTCTGGGGCCAACGTCCTGACTTTC
>-|TRBV20-1|TRBJ1-1|once
CSASGLSEAFF
TGCAGTGCTAGTGGACTCAGTGAAGCTTTCTTT
>-|TRBV29-1|TRBJ1-2|-
CSVAGRVYGYTF
TGCAGCGTTGCGGGCAGGGTCTATGGCTACACCTTC
>-|TRBV6-6|TRBJ1-5|many
CASSFGSGLRDQPQHF
TGTGCCAGCAGTTTCGGGTCGGGGCTGAGGGATCAGCCCCAGCATTTT
>-|TRBV5-6|TRBJ2-7|many
CASSLIVGTLYEQYF
TGTGCCAGCAGCTTAATAGTTGGCACCCTCTACGAGCAGTACTTC
>-|TRBV15|TRBJ1-3|many
CATSMGGRSSGNTIYF
TGTGCCACCAGCATGGGGGGACGGAGCTCTGGAAACACCATATATTTT
>-|TRBV5-8|TRBJ1-4|many
CASSLGSSWGNEKLFF
TGTGCCAGCAGCTTGGGTTCGTCGTGGGGTAATGAAAAACTGTTTTTT
>-|TRBV30|TRBJ2-5|many
CAWTLGETQYF
TGTGCCTGGACACTGGGGGAGACCCAGTACTTC
>-|TRBV25-1|TRBJ2-5|-
CASVGAVLYQETQYF
TGTGCCAGCGTCGGGGCGGTCTTGTACCAAGAGACCCAGTACTTC
>-|TRBV7-9|TRBJ1-1|-
CASSWSPRGAKTEAFF
TGTGCCAGCAGCTGGAGCCCTCGGGGGGCTAAGACTGAAGCTTTCTTT
>-|TRBV7-9|TRBJ2-7|-
CASSPQREQYF
TGTGCCAGCAGCCCACAGCGCGAGCAGTACTTC
>TRBD2|TRBV7-8|TRBJ2-5|-
CASSLFAGFGLAGGPQETQYF
TGTGCCAGCAGCTTATTCGCGGGATTCGGACTAGCGGGAGGGCCCCAGGAGACCCAGTACTTC
>-|TRBV5-4|TRBJ2-2|many
CASSPDRWSTGELFF
TGTGCCAGCAGCCCCGACAGGTGGAGCACCGGGGAGCTGTTTTTT
>-|TRBV10-3|TRBJ2-7|many
CAISGSSYEQYF
TGTGCCATCAGCGGGTCCTCCTACGAGCAGTACTTC
>-|TRBV7-2|TRBJ1-2|-
CASTEGQPYGYTF
TGTGCCAGCACCGAGGGACAACCCTATGGCTACACCTTC
>-|TRBV10-3|TRBJ1-2|-
CAISARDLKADYTF
TGTGCCATCAGTGCTAGAGATTTGAAGGCTGACTACACCTTC
>TRBD1|TRBV5-4|TRBJ2-2|many
CASSPFPGQGNTGELFF
TGTGCCAGCAGCCCGTTTCCGGGACAGGGGAACACCGGGGAGCTGTTTTTT
>TRBD1|TRBV29-1|TRBJ2-2|-
CSVMIGRGHNGELFF
TGCAGCGTTATGATCGGCAGGGGGCATAACGGGGAGCTGTTTTTT
>TRBD2|TRBV28|TRBJ2-5|many
CASSGTSGRDETQYF
TGTGCCAGCAGTGGGACTAGCGGGAGGGATGAGACCCAGTACTTC
>TRBD1|TRBV10-2|TRBJ2-5|-
CASSVGTGNQETQYF
TGCGCCAGCAGCGTCGGGACAGGGAATCAAGAGACCCAGTACTTC
>-|TRBV20-1|TRBJ2-2|many
CSAWGTDSTGELFF
TGCAGTGCTTGGGGAACAGACAGCACCGGGGAGCTGTTTTTT
>TRBD1|TRBV28|TRBJ2-6|-
CASSLLGGQGSSGANVLTF
TGTGCCAGCAGTTTATTAGGGGGACAGGGAAGTTCTGGGGCCAACGTCCTGACTTTC
>-|TRBV20-1|TRBJ2-7|many
CSARPRTKINEQYF
TGCAGTGCTAGACCTAGGACTAAGATCAACGAGCAGTACTTC
>-|TRBV11-2|TRBJ2-2|many
CASTRTGGGELFF
TGTGCCAGCACCCGGACCGGGGGCGGGGAGCTGTTTTTT
>TRBD1|TRBV20-1|TRBJ1-5|-
CSAPTGGRIGNQPQHF
TGCAGTGCTCCGACAGGGGGGAGAATAGGCAATCAGCCCCAGCATTTT
>-|TRBV7-4|TRBJ2-7|-
CASTPGTQAYEQYF
TGTGCCAGCACCCCCGGGACACAGGCCTACGAGCAGTACTTC
>TRBD1|TRBV27|TRBJ2-7|-
CATKDRVAYEQYF
TGTGCCACCAAGGACAGGGTCGCCTACGAGCAGTACTTC
>-|TRBV28|TRBJ1-1|-
CASSPPRAGDTEAFF
TGTGCCAGCAGTCCCCCACGGGCGGGGGACACTGAAGCTTTCTTT
>-|TRBV20-1|TRBJ2-5|many
CSASSGEMQTQYF
TGCAGTGCTAGTTCAGGGGAAATGCAGACCCAGTACTTC
>TRBD1|TRBV14|TRBJ1-3|-
CASSFRQGPNTIYF
TGTGCCAGCAGCTTCCGACAGGGACCGAACACCATATATTTT
>-|TRBV18|TRBJ1-2|-
CTSSPPSGIYGYTF
TGTACCAGCTCACCACCGTCAGGCATCTATGGCTACACCTTC
>TRBD1|TRBV7-8|TRBJ2-2|-
CASRDRPGQYTGELFF
TGTGCCAGCAGAGATAGGCCGGGACAGTACACCGGGGAGCTGTTTTTT
>-|TRBV29-1|TRBJ2-2|many
CSVVSPTGELFF
TGCAGCGTTGTTTCTCCCACCGGGGAGCTGTTTTTT
>-|TRBV7-2|TRBJ1-2|many
CASSLAGANYGYTF
TGTGCCAGCAGCTTAGCAGGGGCAAACTATGGCTACACCTTC
>-|TRBV24-1|TRBJ1-2|-
CATSDGPRFYTF
TGTGCCACCAGTGACGGGCCCCGTTTCTACACCTTC
>-|TRBV27|TRBJ1-2|many
CATLGGDGYTF
TGTGCCACCCTCGGGGGAGATGGCTACACCTTC
>TRBD2|TRBV9|TRBJ2-2|many
CASSLSGLDPGELFF
TGTGCCAGCAGCCTATCGGGACTAGACCCCGGGGAGCTGTTTTTT
>-|TRBV5-1|TRBJ1-6|once
CASSLEAESPLHF
TGCGCCAGCAGCTTGGAAGCTGAATCACCCCTCCACTTT
>-|TRBV15|TRBJ2-5|-
CATSRARYF
TGTGCCACCAGCAGAGCCCGGTACTTC